One sample yielded the 18 T cell receptor beta chains listed below, sequenced in a study of identical twins. Each CDR3 protein is one row after TCRdb ran MiXCR on the 5' RACE reads. The data contain around 340,000 distinct CDR3 sequences, 9% to 15% of them singletons. The sample was also linked to a second study, of yellow fever vaccine responses in identical twins.

Sequenced: CD8+ T cells sorted from blood. The origin of the receptors is a woman aged 18-35 years in good health.

This clonotype was detected only a few times. The gene calls are TRBV6-1 and TRBJ2-5, with TRBD1 matching over 7 bases. The V segment lost 4 bases and the J segment 4 bases; nucleotides outside the gene matches: 9. Germline V gene lookup returns CDR1 MNHNS and CDR2 SASEGT. The CDR3 runs to 15 residues. CDR3 sequence: CASSGLAGTAETQYF. The CDR3 coding sequence is TGTGCCAGCAGTGGTCTTGCCGGGACAGCAGAGACCCAGTACTTC.

This sequence joins TRBV29-1 and TRBJ2-2; D may correspond to TRBD1 or TRBD2 (5 bases each). The germline V gene has CDR1 SQVTM and CDR2 ANQGSEA. The CDR3 is 13 amino acids. Trimming stripped 3 bases from V and 5 bases from J, with 10 bases between. CDR3 DNA: TGCAGCGTTGAGGGGGTTCGAACCGGGGAGCTGTTTTTT. Protein product: CSVEGVRTGELFF.

V is TRBV2 and J is TRBJ2-2; the match to TRBD2 covers 8 bases. The CDR3 has 16 residues. V was clipped by 8 bases and J by 2 bases; unmatched bases: 10. Looked up from germline, CDR1 is SNHLY and CDR2 is FYNNEI. The CDR3: CASVEVLAANTGELFF. CDR3 sequence (DNA): TGTGCCAGCGTAGAGGTACTAGCGGCTAACACCGGGGAGCTGTTTTTT.

This sequence joins TRBV24-1 and TRBJ1-2; unclear D gene. V lost 2 bases, J lost 8 bases, and 8 bases lay in between. CDR1 KGHDR and CDR2 SFDVKD come from the germline V gene. This CDR3 has 12 amino acids. In DNA form, the CDR3 reads TGTGCCACCAGTGATTGGGTTTTCGGCTACACCTTC. Translation: CATSDWVFGYTF.

There are a few counts of this clonotype. The V and J genes are TRBV9 and TRBJ2-2; no reliable D call. The V end lost 4 bases, the J end lost 8 bases, and 9 bases lay between the germline ends. From germline, CDR1 is SGDLS and CDR2 YYNGEE. The CDR3 runs 12 residues. The CDR3 nucleotides are TGTGCCAGCAGCCCCCCGATTGGGGAGCTGTTTTTT. Its protein product is CASSPPIGELFF.

A remark on this clonotype: This likely comes from a read error, as the CDR3 has no conserved phenylalanine or tryptophan at its end. This rearrangement joins TRBV20-1 to TRBJ2-7, with D possibly being TRBD1 (6 bases). The CDR3 consists of 13 residues. Germline V CDR1 and CDR2: DFQATT, SNEGSKA (reference sequence). Trimming left V 1 base short and J 7 bases short, with 14 bases between. This chain's CDR3 is CSARGQGLGEQYI. The CDR3 coding sequence is TGCAGTGCTAGAGGGCAGGGGTTGGGAGAGCAGTACATC.

In its sample, this clonotype was seen many times. V gene TRBV12-3 or TRBV12-4 combines with J gene TRBJ2-7; no definite D call. Trimming shortened V by 5 bases and J by 3 bases, and 11 bases separated the two germline ends. The CDR3 runs to 13 residues. CDR3 protein: CASSPETNYEQYF. The CDR3 region has the DNA TGTGCCAGCAGTCCCGAGACCAACTACGAGCAGTACTTC.

CDR3 sequence (DNA): TGTGCCAGCAGCCACAACGTTGGCGGGGGAAGCATGGGGGATACGCAGTATTTT. Translating it yields CASSHNVGGGSMGDTQYF. The chain uses TRBV7-6 and TRBJ2-3; 7 positions match TRBD2. V trimming: 5 bases; J trimming: 6 bases; junction bases outside the gene matches: 20. CDR3 length: 18 residues. The germline CDR1 and CDR2 sequences are SGHVS and FNYEAQ. The full variable domain, in which reference TRBV7-6 and TRBJ2-3 provide the parts outside the CDR3, is GAGVSQSPRYKVTKRGQDVALRCDPISGHVSLYWYRQALGQGPEFLTYFNYEAQQDKSGLPNDRFSAERPEGSISTLTIQRTEQRDSAMYRCASSHNVGGGSMGDTQYFGPGTRLTVL.

This clonotype was recorded a few times. The chain employs TRBV27 and TRBJ2-1; D not certain. Trimming took 8 bases from V and 8 from J, leaving 16 bases between them. There are 13 residues in the CDR3. Germline V gene data show CDR1 as MNHEY and CDR2 as SMNVEV (reference sequence). The CDR3: CASAPMGEDEQFF. The CDR3 DNA follows: TGTGCCAGCGCACCCATGGGTGAAGATGAGCAGTTCTTC.

This clonotype appeared a few times. V is TRBV2 and J is TRBJ2-5; TRBD2 agrees at 10 bases. Losses at the gene ends were 6 bases for V and 3 bases for J; bases not matched to a gene: 4. Per the germline V gene, CDR1 is SNHLY and CDR2 is FYNNEI. CDR3 size: 14 residues. The CDR3 spells CASSDTSGEETQYF. CDR3 bases: TGTGCCAGCAGCGATACTAGCGGGGAAGAGACCCAGTACTTC.

The V and J genes are TRBV28 and TRBJ1-5; TRBD1 might be the D (6 bases). The CDR3 length is 18 residues. The germline V gene encodes CDR1 MDHEN and CDR2 SYDVKM. Trimming stripped 6 bases from V and 1 base from J, with 22 bases between. CDR3 loop: CASRPQGGRHGSNQPQHF. The DNA of the CDR3 is TGTGCCAGCAGGCCACAGGGTGGGCGGCATGGGAGCAATCAGCCCCAGCATTTT.

Ten or more counts support this clonotype. V and J are TRBV24-1 and TRBJ2-1; 16 nucleotides line up with TRBD2. Germline assignment: CDR1 KGHDR and CDR2 SFDVKD. This CDR3 region has 20 residues. Losses at the gene ends were 4 bases for V and 9 bases for J; bases not matched to a gene: 17. The CDR3 DNA follows: TGTGCCACCAGTGACCTTCCGGGACTAGCGGGGGGGCCGATCTCAAGTGAGCAGTTCTTC. Translation: CATSDLPGLAGGPISSEQFF.

In its sample, this clonotype was seen a few times. DNA of the CDR3: TGTGCCAGCAGCCAAATCACCATGGACAGGGGGCAAACAGATACGCAGTATTTT. This sequence encodes CASSQITMDRGQTDTQYF. J is TRBJ2-3 and V is TRBV13, with TRBD1 identical over 11 bases. Per the germline V gene, CDR1 is PRHDT and CDR2 is FYEKMQ (reference sequence). This CDR3 has 18 amino acids. Losses at the gene ends were 5 bases for V and 3 bases for J; bases not matched to a gene: 13.

The chain couples TRBV10-1 to TRBJ2-1; either TRBD1 or TRBD2 may fit D (5 bases each). V gave up 0 bases and J gave up 14 bases, with 14 bases separating them. Germline V gene sequence: CDR1 WNHNN, CDR2 SYGVQD (reference sequence). The CDR3 is 13 amino acids. The chain's CDR3 is CASSESGTPLKFF. The CDR3 DNA follows: TGCGCCAGCAGTGAGTCCGGGACCCCCCTAAAGTTCTTC.

The V gene is TRBV7-9, the J gene TRBJ2-2; no definite D call. V was shortened by 2 bases and J by 1 base, with 5 bases between the two germline ends. Looked up from germline, CDR1 is SEHNR and CDR2 is FQNEAQ (reference sequence). The CDR3 loop spans 14 amino acids. CDR3 bases: TGTGCCAGCAGCTTAAAACAGAACACCGGGGAGCTGTTTTTT. Its protein is CASSLKQNTGELFF.

This clonotype came up a few times. The chain links TRBV5-1 to TRBJ2-5, with TRBD2 matching over 9 bases. Germline CDR1 and CDR2: SGHRS and YFSETQ. V shed 2 bases and J 4 bases; nucleotides not matched to a gene: 9. The length of the CDR3 is 16 residues. The chain's CDR3 is CASSFGAGGRGETQYF. The DNA for the CDR3 is TGCGCCAGCAGCTTTGGAGCGGGGGGCCGGGGAGAGACCCAGTACTTC.

The genes are TRBV9 and TRBJ2-4, with TRBD2 matching over 7 bases. The CDR3 spans 15 residues. From germline, CDR1 is SGDLS and CDR2 YYNGEE. V was pared by 0 bases and J by 5 bases, with 5 bases of the junction left unmatched. The CDR3 here is CASSVEAGAQNIQYF. DNA of the CDR3: TGTGCCAGCAGCGTAGAGGCGGGAGCACAAAACATTCAGTACTTC. Supplemented by reference TRBV9 and TRBJ2-4, the full variable domain reads DSGVTQTPKHLITATGQRVTLRCSPRSGDLSVYWYQQSLDQGLQFLIQYYNGEERAKGNILERFSAQQFPDLHSELNLSSLELGDSALYFCASSVEAGAQNIQYFGAGTRLSVL.

This clonotype was detected many times. V and J are TRBV9 and TRBJ2-1; TRBD2 matches 8 bases. The V gene end was trimmed by 2 bases and the J gene end by 9 bases; junction bases not matched to a gene: 7. The CDR3 contains 14 residues. Germline CDR1 reads SGDLS; CDR2 reads YYNGEE. The CDR3 DNA follows: TGTGCCAGCAGCGTCGACGTGGGACTAGGTGAGCAGTTCTTC. It is translated as CASSVDVGLGEQFF.